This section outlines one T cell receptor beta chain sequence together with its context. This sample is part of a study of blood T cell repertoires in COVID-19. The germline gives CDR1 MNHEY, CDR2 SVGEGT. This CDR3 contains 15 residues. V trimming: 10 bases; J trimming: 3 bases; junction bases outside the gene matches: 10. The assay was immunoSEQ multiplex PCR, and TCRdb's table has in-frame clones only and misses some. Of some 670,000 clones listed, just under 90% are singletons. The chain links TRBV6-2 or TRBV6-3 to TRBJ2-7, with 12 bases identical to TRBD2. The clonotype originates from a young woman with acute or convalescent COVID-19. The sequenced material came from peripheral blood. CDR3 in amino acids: CATSPLAGGDYEQYF. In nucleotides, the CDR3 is TGTGCCACTAGCCCACTAGCGGGGGGCGACTACGAGCAGTACTTC.